One and the same sample provided the 27 T cell receptor beta chains below, sequenced in a study of T cell repertoires in cytomegalovirus infection. A single record per CDR3 protein comes from TCRdb applying MiXCR to the reads. The table lists around 120,000 distinct CDR3 sequences, more than 20% of them singletons, with 30% to 40% in the top ten. Which antigens these TCRs recognize remains unknown. The source material was PBMCs, sequenced either directly or after in vitro stimulation (not recorded which). All receptors derive from a human donor in good health (CMV status not recorded). Some clones in this sample may be carry-over from other donors' samples.

This clonotype was detected many times. V gene TRBV7-8 combines with J gene TRBJ2-1; TRBD2 matches 10 bases. Germline loops: CDR1 SGHVS, CDR2 FQNEAQ. The trim removed 8 bases at V and 4 bases at J, leaving 11 bases unmatched. This CDR3 is built from 16 residues. The CDR3 region has the DNA TGTGCCAGCTGCGAAGGAGCGGGAGGGGGGTACAATGAGCAGTTCTTC. Translation gives CASCEGAGGGYNEQFF.

This clonotype was picked up a small number of times. The chain recombines TRBV7-8 with TRBJ2-7; the match to TRBD1 covers 8 bases. From germline, CDR1 is SGHVS and CDR2 FQNEAQ. V trimming: 6 bases; J trimming: 5 bases; junction bases outside the gene matches: 6. The CDR3 runs to 13 residues. CDR3 DNA sequence: TGTGCCAGCAGTCCCGACAGGGGCAACGAGCAGTACTTC. Its translation: CASSPDRGNEQYF.

V gene TRBV19 combines with J gene TRBJ2-1; a possible D gene is TRBD2 (6 bases). Germline-derived CDR1 and CDR2 are LNHDA and SQIVND (reference sequence). V gave up 5 bases and J gave up 4 bases, with 9 bases separating them. The CDR3 contains 13 residues. The CDR3 region has the DNA TGTGCCAGTAGTTGGGACTTTTACAATGAGCAGTTCTTC. Translation: CASSWDFYNEQFF.

By its share, this clonotype is medium-sized. In DNA form, the CDR3 reads TGTGCCAGCAGCTTAGTCGGGGGGACAGGGGGCAAAAACATTCAGTACTTC. It yields the protein CASSLVGGTGGKNIQYF. The chain has TRBV7-2 and TRBJ2-4; 11 positions match TRBD1. After removal of 1 base from V and 3 bases from J, the junction contained 5 bases not matched to a gene. Germline lookup yields CDR1 SGHTA and CDR2 FQGNSA. The CDR3 has 17 residues.

With regard to this clonotype: A much larger clone lies one base from this, so it may be a read error. The chain links TRBV7-2 to TRBJ1-5; no reliable D call. CDR3 length: 13 amino acids. Germline V CDR1 and CDR2: SGHTA, FQGNSA. The CDR3 loop reads CASSPGSSQPQHF. Written as DNA, the CDR3 is TGTGCCAGCAGCCCGGGGAGCAGTCAGCCCCAGCATTTT.

This clonotype has ten or more counts. The V gene is TRBV28, the J gene TRBJ1-6; a possible D gene is TRBD1 (6 bases). Germline V CDR1 and CDR2: MDHEN, SYDVKM. The CDR3 length is 14 residues. Trimming shortened V by 8 bases and J by 7 bases, and 15 bases separated the two germline ends. Here the CDR3 reads CASLEQGGNSPLHF. DNA of the CDR3: TGTGCCAGCTTAGAACAGGGAGGAAATTCACCCCTCCACTTT.

The chain's CDR3 is CASTNQSVRNEQFF. The CDR3 DNA reads as TGTGCCAGCACGAACCAGTCCGTACGCAATGAGCAGTTCTTC. V is TRBV6-2 or TRBV6-3 and J is TRBJ2-1; D unclear. V was shortened by 7 bases and J by 6 bases, with 16 bases between the two germline ends. The CDR3 length is 14 residues. Germline loops: CDR1 MNHEY, CDR2 SVGEGT.

In its sample, this clonotype was seen many times. The chain combines TRBV7-6 with TRBJ2-3, with 11 positions matching TRBD2. V gave up 3 bases and J gave up 0 bases; unmatched junction bases: 5. The CDR3 has 17 amino acids. Germline V gives CDR1 SGHVS, CDR2 FNYEAQ. The CDR3 is CASSFELAGESTDTQYF. For the CDR3, the DNA is TGTGCCAGCAGCTTCGAACTAGCGGGAGAGAGCACAGATACGCAGTATTTT.

The table lists this clonotype with many counts. The rearrangement links TRBV10-3 to TRBJ2-5; TRBD2 agrees at 7 bases. V dropped 6 bases and J dropped 1; count of bases not matched to a gene: 11. CDR3 size: 16 residues. In germline, CDR1 is ENHRY, CDR2 SYGVKD. CDR3 bases: TGTGCCATCAGCCCATTTTCGGCTAGCGGCCAAGAGACCCAGTACTTC. It yields the protein CAISPFSASGQETQYF.

This clonotype was seen a few times. The chain combines TRBV28 with TRBJ1-5, with D unclear. The V and J ends lost 2 bases and 2 bases respectively, with 13 bases between them. The CDR3 spans 16 residues. Germline values: CDR1 MDHEN, CDR2 SYDVKM. CDR3 DNA: TGTGCCAGCAGTTTAAATATTATGGCAGGCAATCAGCCCCAGCATTTT. Residues: CASSLNIMAGNQPQHF.

V usage is TRBV6-6 and J usage is TRBJ1-4; unclear D gene. V lost 4 bases to trimming and J lost 8 bases, with 14 bases between them. The CDR3 contains 14 residues. Germline loops: CDR1 MNHNY, CDR2 SVGAGI (reference sequence). CDR3 in DNA: TGTGCCAGCAGTTCTCCTTCCCTAGGAGAAAAACTGTTTTTT. The encoded protein is CASSSPSLGEKLFF.

In nucleotides, the CDR3 is TGTGCCAGCAGTTACTATTCCGGCAGGGGGCGACCCTACGAGCAGTACTTC. Translating gives CASSYYSGRGRPYEQYF. The genes are TRBV6-6 and TRBJ2-7; 8 positions match TRBD1. Trimming cost V 1 base and J 2 bases; bases outside gene matches: 10. The CDR3 runs to 17 residues. Germline V CDR1 and CDR2: MNHNY, SVGAGI (reference sequence).

The chain recombines TRBV5-4 with TRBJ2-3; D perhaps matches TRBD2 (6 bases). Germline V gives CDR1 SGHNT, CDR2 YYREEE (reference sequence). The CDR3 runs to 14 residues. V lost 3 bases, J lost 6 bases, and 14 bases lay in between. CDR3 sequence reads: CASSYGGSVDTQYF. The DNA for the CDR3 is TGTGCCAGCAGCTATGGAGGGAGTGTGGATACGCAGTATTTT. The full variable domain, completed using reference TRBV5-4 and TRBJ2-3, is ETGVTQSPTHLIKTRGQQVTLRCSSQSGHNTVSWYQQALGQGPQFIFQYYREEENGRGNFPPRFSGLQFPNYSSELNVNALELDDSALYLCASSYGGSVDTQYFGPGTRLTVL.

This clonotype has just a few counts. This rearrangement joins TRBV20-1 to TRBJ1-3; no definite D call. The CDR3 consists of 13 residues. Trimming removed 3 bases from V and 2 bases from J, with 8 bases in between. Germline CDR1 and CDR2: DFQATT and SNEGSKA (reference sequence). The CDR3: CSASSWPGNTIYF. The CDR3 DNA reads as TGCAGTGCTAGCAGTTGGCCTGGAAACACCATATATTTT.

This clonotype was counted many times. The V gene is TRBV28, the J gene TRBJ1-2; D ambiguous. Trimming removed 5 bases from V and 2 bases from J, with 9 bases in between. Germline CDR1 and CDR2: MDHEN and SYDVKM. This CDR3 spans 13 amino acids. The CDR3 DNA is TGTGCCAGCAGTCCCAGGTTCAACTATGGCTACACCTTC. Protein product: CASSPRFNYGYTF.

This clonotype came up many times. This chain's CDR3 is CASSFLAGAYEQYF. The CDR3 DNA follows: TGTGCCAGCAGCTTCCTAGCGGGAGCCTACGAGCAGTACTTC. The chain links TRBV7-8 to TRBJ2-7; the match to TRBD2 covers 10 bases. Germline V lookup: CDR1 SGHVS, CDR2 FQNEAQ. There are 14 residues in the CDR3. Trimming removed 3 bases from V and 2 bases from J; junction bases left unmatched: 1. Together with reference TRBV7-8 and TRBJ2-7, the CDR3 gives the full variable domain: GAGVSQSPRYKVAKRGQDVALRCDPISGHVSLFWYQQALGQGPEFLTYFQNEAQLDKSGLPSDRFFAERPEGSVSTLKIQRTQQEDSAVYLCASSFLAGAYEQYFGPGTRLTVT.

The V call is TRBV19, the J call TRBJ2-1; 7 positions match TRBD2. V trimming: 6 bases; J trimming: 4 bases; junction bases outside the gene matches: 6. CDR1 and CDR2 from the germline V gene are LNHDA and SQIVND (reference sequence). The CDR3 is 14 residues long. CDR3 DNA sequence: TGTGCCAGTAGCCACCTAGCGGCGTACAATGAGCAGTTCTTC. Amino acid sequence: CASSHLAAYNEQFF.

This clonotype has at least ten counts. The CDR3, as DNA: TGTGCCAGCAGTTATAGACCGGGACTAGCGGTTAATGAGCAGTTCTTC. Translated, it gives CASSYRPGLAVNEQFF. V gene TRBV6-2 or TRBV6-3 combines with J gene TRBJ2-1; TRBD2 matches 11 bases. The CDR3 is made up of 16 amino acids. V was clipped by 3 bases and J by 7 bases; unmatched bases: 8. Germline assignment: CDR1 MNHEY and CDR2 SVGEGT.

This clonotype has only a few counts. The gene calls are TRBV12-3 or TRBV12-4 and TRBJ2-1; TRBD2 aligns across 9 bases. Trimming at V came to 4 bases and at J to 1 base, leaving 5 bases not matched to a gene. The CDR3 length is 16 residues. This chain's CDR3 is CASSSLAGSSYNEQFF. The CDR3 nucleotides read TGTGCCAGCAGTTCCCTAGCGGGGAGTTCCTACAATGAGCAGTTCTTC.

This clonotype turned up a few times. The V and J genes are TRBV24-1 and TRBJ1-5; the D is unclear. The CDR3 contains 14 residues. V was pared by 0 bases and J by 1 base, with 3 bases between. CDR1 and CDR2 (germline): KGHDR, SFDVKD. The CDR3 spells CATSDLDSNQPQHF. For the CDR3, the DNA is TGTGCCACCAGTGATTTGGACAGCAATCAGCCCCAGCATTTT.

At least ten counts were recorded for this clonotype. The chain joins TRBV6-5 to TRBJ1-2, with D unclear. This CDR3 has 17 amino acids. V lost 0 bases to trimming and J lost 1 base, with 15 bases between them. The germline V gene encodes CDR1 MNHEY and CDR2 SVGAGI. Here the CDR3 DNA reads TGTGCCAGCAGTTACTCCGACGAATCAGCTGGTAACTATGGCTACACCTTC. This encodes CASSYSDESAGNYGYTF.

This clonotype was seen only a few times. The V gene is TRBV5-4, the J gene TRBJ1-2; no reliable D call. The germline CDR1 and CDR2 sequences are SGHNT and YYREEE (reference sequence). This CDR3 contains 11 residues. With 1 base removed from V and 10 bases from J, the gap between germline ends came to 8 bases. CDR3 bases: TGTGCCAGCAGCTTGCAGAGCTACTACACCTTC. This encodes CASSLQSYYTF.

This clonotype turned up a few times. The rearrangement uses TRBV20-1 and TRBJ2-1; a weak D match, TRBD2 (6 bases). The CDR3 contains 13 residues. V was trimmed by 4 bases and J by 7 bases, leaving 14 bases between them. Germline values: CDR1 DFQATT, CDR2 SNEGSKA (reference sequence). CDR3 region: CSATQDGGNEQFF. As DNA, the CDR3 is TGCAGTGCTACACAAGATGGGGGGAATGAGCAGTTCTTC.

This clonotype has at least ten counts. V usage is TRBV7-2 and J usage is TRBJ1-6, with a tentative D call TRBD1 (5 bases). This CDR3 contains 13 residues. Germline assignment: CDR1 SGHTA and CDR2 FQGNSA. Trimming pared 5 bases from V and 10 bases from J, leaving 12 bases between. CDR3 coding DNA: TGTGCCAGCAGCCCCGACAGCGGCTCACCCCTCCACTTT. Encoded protein: CASSPDSGSPLHF.

This sequence joins TRBV4-1 and TRBJ2-5; 8 positions match TRBD1. The CDR3 extends over 16 amino acids. Germline V CDR1 and CDR2: MGHRA, YSYEKL. J gave up 0 bases and V 1 base, and 4 bases lay outside the gene matches. CDR3 amino acids: CASSQGDRQYQETQYF. CDR3 in DNA: TGCGCCAGCAGCCAAGGGGACAGGCAGTACCAAGAGACCCAGTACTTC.

This clonotype came up a few times. The rearrangement links TRBV11-2 to TRBJ2-5; 12 bases fit TRBD2. CDR3 length: 15 residues. The trim removed 4 bases at V and 4 bases at J, leaving 4 bases unmatched. The germline gives CDR1 SGHAT, CDR2 FQNNGV. The CDR3: CASSSGLAGIETQYF. The CDR3, as DNA: TGTGCCAGCAGCTCTGGACTAGCGGGAATAGAGACCCAGTACTTC.

This clonotype was counted only a few times. The V and J genes are TRBV4-1 and TRBJ2-7; TRBD1 or TRBD2 may be the D gene (5 bases each). Trimming pared 4 bases from V and 1 base from J, leaving 14 bases between. CDR3 length: 15 amino acids. Germline CDR1 reads MGHRA; CDR2 reads YSYEKL. The chain's CDR3 is CASSRRQGVSYEQYF. The CDR3 region has the DNA TGCGCCAGCAGCCGGAGGCAGGGAGTTTCCTACGAGCAGTACTTC.